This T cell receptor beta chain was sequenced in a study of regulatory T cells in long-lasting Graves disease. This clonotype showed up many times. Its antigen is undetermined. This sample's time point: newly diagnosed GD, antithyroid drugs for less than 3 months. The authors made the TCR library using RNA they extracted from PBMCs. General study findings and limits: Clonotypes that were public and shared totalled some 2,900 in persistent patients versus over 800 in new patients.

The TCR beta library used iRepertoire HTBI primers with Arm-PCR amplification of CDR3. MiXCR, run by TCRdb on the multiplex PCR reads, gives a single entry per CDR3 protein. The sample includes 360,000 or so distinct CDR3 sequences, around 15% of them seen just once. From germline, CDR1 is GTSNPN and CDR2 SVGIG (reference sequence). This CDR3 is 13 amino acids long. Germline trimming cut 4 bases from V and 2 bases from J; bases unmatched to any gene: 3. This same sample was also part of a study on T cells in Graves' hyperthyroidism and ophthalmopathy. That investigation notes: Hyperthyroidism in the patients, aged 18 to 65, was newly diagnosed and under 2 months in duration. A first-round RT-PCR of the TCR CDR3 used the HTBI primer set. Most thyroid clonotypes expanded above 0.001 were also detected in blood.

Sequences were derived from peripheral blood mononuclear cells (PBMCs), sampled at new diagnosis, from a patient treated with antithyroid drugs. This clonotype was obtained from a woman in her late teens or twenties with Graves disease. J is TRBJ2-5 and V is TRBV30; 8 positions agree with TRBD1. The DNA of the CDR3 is TGTGCCTGGACCGGGACAGGACAAGAGACCCAGTACTTC. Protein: CAWTGTGQETQYF.